The rows below give T cell receptor beta chains drawn from one sample of a study of T cell responses to AZD1222 COVID-19 vaccine. TCRdb's table, derived via immunoSEQ multiplex PCR, lists solely in-frame clones and lacks some. This table has about 44,000 clones, 83% appearing once. The sequencing used peripheral blood, collected on day 0 of AZD1222 vaccination. These receptors came from an adult in good health. The CDR3 runs from the conserved cysteine through the conserved F or W. D genes are given only for firm matches. The size field is filled for only some rows; it gives once, few, many or a size class.

DNA: TGTGCCAGTAGTATAGTTTGGATCTCTGGGGCCAACGTCCTGACTTTC
CDR3: CASSIVWISGANVLTF
D: -
V: TRBV19
J: TRBJ2-6
size: -

DNA: TGTGCCAGCAGTTGGTGGCGGGAGGGCCGCTTGGGAGAGCAGTACTTC
CDR3: CASSWWREGRLGEQYF
D: TRBD2
V: TRBV27
J: TRBJ2-7
size: -

DNA: TGTGCCAGCAGTTTCGTGGCTGTCCCCACTGAAGCTTTCTTT
CDR3: CASSFVAVPTEAFF
D: -
V: TRBV28
J: TRBJ1-1
size: -

DNA: TGTGCCTGGAGTAGACGGAATGAGCAGTTCTTC
CDR3: CAWSRRNEQFF
D: -
V: TRBV30
J: TRBJ2-1
size: -

DNA: TGTGCCACCAGCAGCGCCCCGGGGAGCTCCTACGAGCAGTACTTC
CDR3: CATSSAPGSSYEQYF
D: -
V: TRBV15
J: TRBJ2-7
size: -

DNA: TGCAGCGCCACTAGAGCTTCGAACACCGGGGAGCTGTTTTTT
CDR3: CSATRASNTGELFF
D: -
V: TRBV29-1
J: TRBJ2-2
size: -

DNA: TGTGCCGGCCAGGACAACACCAATTCACCCCTCCACTTT
CDR3: CAGQDNTNSPLHF
D: -
V: TRBV6-5
J: TRBJ1-6
size: -

DNA: TGTGCCAGCTCACCAGGTGGCAGAAACAATCAGCCCCAGCATTTT
CDR3: CASSPGGRNNQPQHF
D: -
V: TRBV18
J: TRBJ1-5
size: once

DNA: TGTGCCAGCAGCCCTAGCGGGGGGCGTAGCACAGATACGCAGTATTTT
CDR3: CASSPSGGRSTDTQYF
D: TRBD2
V: TRBV7-2
J: TRBJ2-3
size: -

DNA: TGTGCCAGCAGCCGGACTAGCGGGGGGCCTAACACCGGGGAGCTGTTTTTT
CDR3: CASSRTSGGPNTGELFF
D: TRBD2
V: TRBV3-1/TRBV3-2
J: TRBJ2-2
size: -

DNA: TGTGCCAGCAGTTCCTGGGACGGACTCTATAGCAATCAGCCCCAGCATTTT
CDR3: CASSSWDGLYSNQPQHF
D: -
V: TRBV28
J: TRBJ1-5
size: -

DNA: TGTGCCAGCAGCGTAGATTTAGGATCCACCGGGGAGCTGTTTTTT
CDR3: CASSVDLGSTGELFF
D: -
V: TRBV9
J: TRBJ2-2
size: -

DNA: TGTGCCAGCAGCTTGGTACTAGCGGGGGGCTACAATGAGCAGTTCTTC
CDR3: CASSLVLAGGYNEQFF
D: TRBD2
V: TRBV5-6
J: TRBJ2-1
size: -

DNA: TGCGCCAGCAGCTTTACGAGCTCCTATAATTCACCCCTCCACTTT
CDR3: CASSFTSSYNSPLHF
D: -
V: TRBV5-1
J: TRBJ1-6
size: -

DNA: TGTGCCAGCAGTTACTCACGGGAGAACACTGAAGCTTTCTTT
CDR3: CASSYSRENTEAFF
D: -
V: TRBV6-5
J: TRBJ1-1
size: once

DNA: TGCGCCAGCAGCAACACGGGGACGGAGAGCTACAATGAGCAGTTCTTC
CDR3: CASSNTGTESYNEQFF
D: -
V: TRBV5-1
J: TRBJ2-1
size: -

DNA: TGTGCCAGTAGGCAGCCTAGCGAGAACACCGGGGAGCTGTTTTTT
CDR3: CASRQPSENTGELFF
D: -
V: TRBV19
J: TRBJ2-2
size: -

DNA: TGTGCCACCAGTGATTTAACAGGGGGCGGCTACACCTTC
CDR3: CATSDLTGGGYTF
D: TRBD1
V: TRBV24-1
J: TRBJ1-2
size: -

DNA: TGTGCCAGCAGCTCGAAGGCTGGGACTGAAGCTTTCTTT
CDR3: CASSSKAGTEAFF
D: -
V: TRBV7-3
J: TRBJ1-1
size: -

DNA: TGTGCCAGTAGTCTCCTTGTGGTAGCGGGGTCCACAGATACGCAGTATTTT
CDR3: CASSLLVVAGSTDTQYF
D: TRBD2
V: TRBV19
J: TRBJ2-3
size: -

DNA: TGTGCCAGCAGCCTTGGCCGAACCACTGAAGCTTTCTTT
CDR3: CASSLGRTTEAFF
D: -
V: TRBV27
J: TRBJ1-1
size: -

DNA: TGTGCCATCAGTGAGTCAGAGGGGGCCTACGAGCAGTACTTC
CDR3: CAISESEGAYEQYF
D: -
V: TRBV10-3
J: TRBJ2-7
size: -

DNA: TGTGCCAGCAGCAACGACCAGGGTCAGCCCCAGCATTTT
CDR3: CASSNDQGQPQHF
D: -
V: TRBV4-2
J: TRBJ1-5
size: -

DNA: TGTGCCAGCAGCTTAACAGGGGTTGAGCGTGGCTACACCTTC
CDR3: CASSLTGVERGYTF
D: -
V: TRBV7-3
J: TRBJ1-2
size: -

DNA: TGTGCCAGCAGTCAGCTACTAGCGGGGCGGCGCGAGCAGTACTTC
CDR3: CASSQLLAGRREQYF
D: TRBD2
V: TRBV28
J: TRBJ2-7
size: -

DNA: TGTGCCAGTAGTCCATCCGGAGATTCACCCCTCCACTTT
CDR3: CASSPSGDSPLHF
D: -
V: TRBV19
J: TRBJ1-6
size: -